Listed below are T cell receptor beta chains from one sample, sequenced in a study of blood T cell repertoires in COVID-19. Method: immunoSEQ multiplex PCR; TCRdb's copy keeps in-frame clones and lacks some. The data contain about 200,000 clones, approximately 84% of them singletons. Sequenced input: peripheral blood. The receptors come from a human donor with acute or convalescent COVID-19. The donor label of this sample is uncertain. Both conserved end residues are part of each CDR3. The order of the fields is clone size, V gene, CDR3 protein. Clone size, where shown, is once, few, many, or a class for clones that have expanded.

clone_size: -
v_call: TRBV7-2
cdr3_aa: CASSLVPSGLLGETQYF

clone_size: few
v_call: TRBV27
cdr3_aa: CASSLNRVYEQYF

clone_size: -
v_call: TRBV30
cdr3_aa: CAWSVDGRSTEAFF

clone_size: -
v_call: TRBV9
cdr3_aa: CASSVVGHSRSYNEQFF

clone_size: -
v_call: TRBV6-2/TRBV6-3
cdr3_aa: CASSPPMIGKGGYGYTF

clone_size: many
v_call: TRBV5-8
cdr3_aa: CASSLAAGGQNEQYF

clone_size: -
v_call: TRBV7-2
cdr3_aa: CASSLGTGTLNQPQHF

clone_size: -
v_call: TRBV30
cdr3_aa: CAWSGRGLDGYTF

clone_size: -
v_call: TRBV5-4
cdr3_aa: CASSPKGSDILAGNTIYF

clone_size: -
v_call: TRBV7-9
cdr3_aa: CASSAGTSGLNNEQFF

clone_size: -
v_call: TRBV19
cdr3_aa: CASSPQKDRGANGNQPQHF

clone_size: -
v_call: TRBV19
cdr3_aa: CASRVLTSGGNEQFF

clone_size: once
v_call: TRBV5-3
cdr3_aa: CARSLDRTSGRTTYEQYF

clone_size: -
v_call: TRBV6-5
cdr3_aa: CASSYSAGGSGYGYTF

clone_size: -
v_call: TRBV28
cdr3_aa: CASSLSGGKDTQYF

clone_size: -
v_call: TRBV5-6
cdr3_aa: CASSDSYRGRSYEQYF

clone_size: -
v_call: TRBV5-6
cdr3_aa: CASSLARLAGRTHNEQFF

clone_size: few
v_call: TRBV4-2
cdr3_aa: CASSQVGTSVGTDTQYF

clone_size: -
v_call: TRBV9
cdr3_aa: CASSVAPRSSGANVLTF

clone_size: few
v_call: TRBV19
cdr3_aa: CASSIRLAGAYNEQFF

clone_size: once
v_call: TRBV14
cdr3_aa: CASSPVAGHTGELFF

clone_size: -
v_call: TRBV19
cdr3_aa: CASSVSGLGANVLTF

clone_size: -
v_call: TRBV11-1
cdr3_aa: CASSNSQGAPYEQYF

clone_size: -
v_call: TRBV5-8
cdr3_aa: CASSAQGQKAGKLFF